The 16 T cell receptor beta chains given below trace back to one sample, sequenced in a study of glioma-infiltrating T cells after dendritic cell vaccination. This sample's time point: after dendritic cell vaccination, including at tumor progression/relapse. Libraries were prepared by immunoSEQ multiplex PCR; TCRdb keeps only in-frame clonotypes and omits some of them. The sample has about 24,000 clones; approximately 89% are singletons. The sequencing here drew on blood, taken after dendritic cell vaccination. Receptors originate from a human donor with glioblastoma.

The chain couples TRBV6-5 to TRBJ2-2; TRBD2 matches 7 bases. J was trimmed by 4 bases and V by 1 base; bases with no gene match: 6. The CDR3 has 16 amino acids. CDR1 is MNHEY, CDR2 SVGAGI, per germline. The CDR3 loop is CASSYFPGLTTGELFF. CDR3 coding DNA: TGTGCCAGCAGTTACTTTCCGGGACTAACCACCGGGGAGCTGTTTTTT.

The chain is built from TRBV2 and TRBJ2-7; TRBD1 matches at 7 bases. This CDR3 has 15 amino acids. Germline values: CDR1 SNHLY, CDR2 FYNNEI. With 8 bases clipped from V and 5 bases from J, the junction kept 15 bases outside the gene matches. DNA of the CDR3: TGTGCCAGCCGGGCGAGACAGGGCTTTTGGGACGAGCAGTACTTC. This codes for CASRARQGFWDEQYF.

The chain joins TRBV6-1 to TRBJ1-3; D call uncertain. The CDR3 loop spans 12 amino acids. Germline V gene lookup returns CDR1 MNHNS and CDR2 SASEGT. Between the trimmed V and J ends, which lost 6 bases and 5 bases, there was a span of 8 bases. In nucleotides, the CDR3 is TGTGCCAGCAGCAAGGAGCGAAACACCATATATTTT. Translating gives CASSKERNTIYF.

The chain links TRBV19 to TRBJ2-1; TRBD1 matches at 10 bases. The germline V gene has CDR1 LNHDA and CDR2 SQIVND (reference sequence). The CDR3 runs 14 residues. The J segment lost 8 bases and the V segment lost 7 bases, leaving 8 bases of the junction unmatched. The CDR3 region is CASTPGQGRHEQFF. For the CDR3, the DNA is TGTGCCAGTACCCCGGGACAGGGGAGGCATGAGCAGTTCTTC. Together with reference TRBV19 and TRBJ2-1, the CDR3 gives the full variable domain: DGGITQSPKYLFRKEGQNVTLSCEQNLNHDAMYWYRQDPGQGLRLIYYSQIVNDFQKGDIAEGYSVSREKKESFPLTVTSAQKNPTAFYLCASTPGQGRHEQFFGPGTRLTVL.

The table lists this clone with a few counts. The chain is built from TRBV7-2 and TRBJ2-2; 9 bases agree with TRBD1. CDR3 length equals 17 residues. The V and J ends lost 5 bases and 7 bases, in that order; junction bases with no gene match: 14. Germline assignment: CDR1 SGHTA and CDR2 FQGNSA. The CDR3 loop is CASSQKQGAGMGGELFF. CDR3 nucleotides: TGTGCCAGCAGCCAAAAACAGGGGGCCGGTATGGGCGGGGAGCTGTTTTTT.

The chain recombines TRBV15 with TRBJ2-5, with D perhaps matching TRBD1 (5 bases). The V gene lost 7 bases and the J gene lost 3 bases, with 18 bases spanning the gap. The length of the CDR3 is 15 residues. The V gene's germline CDR1 is LNHNV and CDR2 YYDKDF (reference sequence). The CDR3 region has the DNA TGTGCCACCACCTTAGGGGCAGGGCAGGAAGAGACCCAGTACTTC. Its protein is CATTLGAGQEETQYF.

The chain recombines TRBV7-7 with TRBJ2-3; D remains ambiguous. V lost 5 bases and J lost 5, with 11 bases in between. The length of the CDR3 is 13 residues. In germline, CDR1 is SSHAT, CDR2 FNYEAQ (reference sequence). The CDR3 DNA reads TGTGCCAGCAGCCCGTGGAGTGGAGATACGCAGTATTTT. Protein product: CASSPWSGDTQYF.

The J gene is TRBJ2-2, the V gene TRBV21-1; the listed D gene, TRBD1, was not tested against the DNA. TRBV21-1 corresponds to a pseudogene. The CDR3 is made up of 16 amino acids. CDR3 protein: CASGRTTGQNTGELFF. The CDR3 DNA is TGTGCCAGCGGACGAACGACAGGGCAGAACACCGGGGAGCTGTTTTTT.

V is TRBV7-8 and J is TRBJ2-1, with a weak D call TRBD2 (5 bases). Germline V lookup: CDR1 SGHVS, CDR2 FQNEAQ. The CDR3 runs to 16 residues. The V gene lost 1 base and the J gene lost 8 bases, with 18 bases spanning the gap. The CDR3 sequence is CASSLGAGLQGDEQFF. CDR3 nucleotide sequence: TGTGCCAGCAGCTTAGGTGCGGGCCTTCAAGGCGATGAGCAGTTCTTC.

The chain uses TRBV4-2 and TRBJ1-5; D uncertain. The V end was cut by 1 base, the J end by 6 bases, with 16 bases between. The CDR3 consists of 16 residues. Germline CDR1 LGHNA, CDR2 YNFKEQ. DNA of the CDR3: TGTGCCAGCAGCCAAGTGTTATCGGGGTCGGGTCAGCCCCAGCATTTT. Its protein is CASSQVLSGSGQPQHF.

The rearrangement joins TRBV4-1 to TRBJ2-1; no firm D call. The CDR3 consists of 13 residues. Trimming removed 0 bases from V and 4 bases from J, with 4 bases in between. The V gene's germline CDR1 is MGHRA and CDR2 YSYEKL. The DNA for the CDR3 is TGCGCCAGCAGCCAAGATAAATACAATGAGCAGTTCTTC. It codes for CASSQDKYNEQFF.

This clone came up once. The chain joins TRBV28 to TRBJ2-5; perhaps TRBD2 as D (5 bases). V was cut by 2 bases and J by 5 bases, with 6 bases left in between. Germline assignment: CDR1 MDHEN and CDR2 SYDVKM. This CDR3 contains 12 residues. The CDR3 coding sequence is TGTGCCAGCAGTTTAAAGCGGGAGACCCAGTACTTC. It translates to CASSLKRETQYF.

The chain couples TRBV10-2 to TRBJ1-2, with 9 nucleotides matching TRBD1. V was pared by 5 bases and J by 1 base, with 8 bases of the junction left unmatched. The CDR3 sequence is 16 residues long. CDR1 is WSHSY, CDR2 SAAADI, per germline. CDR3 region: CASSYTGTGLNYGYTF. The CDR3 coding sequence is TGCGCCAGCAGTTATACCGGGACAGGGCTTAACTATGGCTACACCTTC.

The genes are TRBV30 and TRBJ1-2; 7 nucleotides align to TRBD1. The V gene's germline CDR1 is GTSNPN and CDR2 SVGIG (reference sequence). The CDR3 runs 14 residues. The trim removed 5 bases at V and 4 bases at J, leaving 10 bases unmatched. CDR3 sequence (DNA): TGTGCCTGGGAGAACAGGGGATCCCTCTATGGCTACACCTTC. Translation: CAWENRGSLYGYTF. The full variable domain, its missing parts supplied by reference TRBV30 and TRBJ1-2, is SQTIHQWPATLVQPVGSPLSLECTVEGTSNPNLYWYRQAAGRGLQLLFYSVGIGQISSEVPQNLSASRPQDRQFILSSKKLLLSDSGFYLCAWENRGSLYGYTFGSGTRLTVV.

The chain employs TRBV19 and TRBJ2-1, with 8 bases fitting TRBD1. CDR3 length: 17 residues. Germline assignment: CDR1 LNHDA and CDR2 SQIVND (reference sequence). Trimming at V came to 3 bases and at J to 3 bases, leaving 10 bases not matched to a gene. The DNA for the CDR3 is TGTGCCAGTAGTATGACCAGGACAGGGACCTACTACAATGAGCAGTTCTTC. This translates into CASSMTRTGTYYNEQFF. Full variable domain (missing parts from reference TRBV19 and TRBJ2-1): DGGITQSPKYLFRKEGQNVTLSCEQNLNHDAMYWYRQDPGQGLRLIYYSQIVNDFQKGDIAEGYSVSREKKESFPLTVTSAQKNPTAFYLCASSMTRTGTYYNEQFFGPGTRLTVL.

This rearrangement joins TRBV30 to TRBJ1-6; D is ambiguous. V was cut by 0 bases and J by 14 bases, with 14 bases left in between. Germline CDR1 GTSNPN, CDR2 SVGIG (reference sequence). The CDR3 has 13 residues. The CDR3 reads CAWSVNGGSTLHF. In DNA form, the CDR3 reads TGTGCCTGGAGTGTAAACGGCGGTTCGACCCTCCACTTT.